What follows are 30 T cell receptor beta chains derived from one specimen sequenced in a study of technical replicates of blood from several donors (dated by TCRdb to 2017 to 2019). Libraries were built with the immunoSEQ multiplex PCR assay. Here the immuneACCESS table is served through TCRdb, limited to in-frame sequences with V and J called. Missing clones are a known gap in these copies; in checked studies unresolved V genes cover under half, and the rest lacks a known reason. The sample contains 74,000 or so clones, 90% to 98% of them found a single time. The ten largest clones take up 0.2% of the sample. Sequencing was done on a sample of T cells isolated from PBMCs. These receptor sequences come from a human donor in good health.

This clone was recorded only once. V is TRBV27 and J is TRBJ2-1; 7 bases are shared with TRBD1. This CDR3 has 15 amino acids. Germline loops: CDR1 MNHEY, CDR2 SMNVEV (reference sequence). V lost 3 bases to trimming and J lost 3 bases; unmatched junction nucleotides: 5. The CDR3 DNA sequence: TGTGCCAGCAGTTTGGGACAGTTTCACTACAATGAGCAGTTCTTC. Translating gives CASSLGQFHYNEQFF.

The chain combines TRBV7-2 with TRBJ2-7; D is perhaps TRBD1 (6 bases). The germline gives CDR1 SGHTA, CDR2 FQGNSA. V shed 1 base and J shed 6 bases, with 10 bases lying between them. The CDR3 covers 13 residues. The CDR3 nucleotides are TGTGCCAGCAGCTTAGGTGTCAGGGGCGAGCAGTACTTC. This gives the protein CASSLGVRGEQYF.

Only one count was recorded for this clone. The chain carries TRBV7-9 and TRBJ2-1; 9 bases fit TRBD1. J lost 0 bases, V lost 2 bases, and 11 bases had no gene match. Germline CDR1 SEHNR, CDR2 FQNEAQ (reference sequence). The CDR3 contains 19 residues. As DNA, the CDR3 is TGTGCCAGCAGCTTACCGGGACAGGGAATCCCCCTCTCCTACAATGAGCAGTTCTTC. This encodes CASSLPGQGIPLSYNEQFF.

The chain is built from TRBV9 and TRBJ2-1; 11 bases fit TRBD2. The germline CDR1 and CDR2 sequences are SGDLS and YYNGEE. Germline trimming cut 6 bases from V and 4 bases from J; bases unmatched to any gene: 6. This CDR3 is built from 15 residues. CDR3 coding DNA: TGTGCCAGCAACCTAGCGGGGGGACATTACAATGAGCAGTTCTTC. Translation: CASNLAGGHYNEQFF.

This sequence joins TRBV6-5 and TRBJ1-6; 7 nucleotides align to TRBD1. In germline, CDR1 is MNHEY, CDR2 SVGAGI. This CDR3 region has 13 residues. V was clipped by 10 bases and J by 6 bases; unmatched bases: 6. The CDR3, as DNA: TGTGCCACCAGACAGGGTTTTAATTCACCCCTCCACTTT. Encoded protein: CATRQGFNSPLHF.

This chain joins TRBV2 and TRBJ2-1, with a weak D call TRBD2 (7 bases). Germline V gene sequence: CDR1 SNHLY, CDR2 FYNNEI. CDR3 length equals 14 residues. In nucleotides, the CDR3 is TGTGCGGAGGGGGGGGCTGGACAGTACAATGAGCAGTTCTTC. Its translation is CAEGGAGQYNEQFF.

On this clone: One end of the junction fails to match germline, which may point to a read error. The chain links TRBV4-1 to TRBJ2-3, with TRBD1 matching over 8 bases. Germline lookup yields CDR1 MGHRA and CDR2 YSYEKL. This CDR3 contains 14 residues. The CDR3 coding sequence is TGCGCCAGCAGCCAAGGGACAGGGTTAGATACGCAGTGTTTT. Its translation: CASSQGTGLDTQCF.

The CDR3 nucleotides read TGTGCCACCAGCAGGGACAGGGGAAATGAGCAGTTCTTC. Translating gives CATSRDRGNEQFF. This rearrangement joins TRBV15 to TRBJ2-1, with 9 bases aligning to TRBD1. From germline, CDR1 is LNHNV and CDR2 YYDKDF (reference sequence). The CDR3 has 13 residues. Losses at the gene ends were 3 bases for V and 7 bases for J; bases not matched to a gene: 1.

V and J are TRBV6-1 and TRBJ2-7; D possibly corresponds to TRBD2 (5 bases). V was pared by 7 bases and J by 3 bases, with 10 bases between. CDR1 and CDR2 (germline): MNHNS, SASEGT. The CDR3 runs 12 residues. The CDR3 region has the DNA TGTGCCAGCAAGCAAGAGGGCTACGAGCAGTACTTC. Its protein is CASKQEGYEQYF.

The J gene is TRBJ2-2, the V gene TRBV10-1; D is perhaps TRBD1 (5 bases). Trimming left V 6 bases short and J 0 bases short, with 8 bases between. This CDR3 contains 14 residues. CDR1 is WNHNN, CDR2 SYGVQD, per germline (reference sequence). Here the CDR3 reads CASRTTANTGELFF. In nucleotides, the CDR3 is TGCGCCAGCAGAACGACAGCGAACACCGGGGAGCTGTTTTTT.

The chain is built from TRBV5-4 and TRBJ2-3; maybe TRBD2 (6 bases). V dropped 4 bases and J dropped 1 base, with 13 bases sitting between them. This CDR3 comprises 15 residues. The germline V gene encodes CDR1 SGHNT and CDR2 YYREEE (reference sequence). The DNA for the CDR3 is TGTGCCAGCAGCGGGGGACTTTCGGGCACAGATACGCAGTATTTT. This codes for CASSGGLSGTDTQYF.

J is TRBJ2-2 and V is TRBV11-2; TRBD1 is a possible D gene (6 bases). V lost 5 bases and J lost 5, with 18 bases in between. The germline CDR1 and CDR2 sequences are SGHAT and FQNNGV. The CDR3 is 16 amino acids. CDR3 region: CASSPRLDSRTGELFF. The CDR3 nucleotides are TGTGCCAGCAGCCCCCGGCTGGACAGTAGGACCGGGGAGCTGTTTTTT.

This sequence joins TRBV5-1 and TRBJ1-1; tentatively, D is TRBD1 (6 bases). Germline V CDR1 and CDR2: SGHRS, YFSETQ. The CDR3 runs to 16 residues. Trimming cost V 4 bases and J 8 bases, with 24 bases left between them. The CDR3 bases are TGCGCCAGCAGCCCCCCAGGACAGCGCGTTGTGAAGGAAGCTTTCTTT. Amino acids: CASSPPGQRVVKEAFF.

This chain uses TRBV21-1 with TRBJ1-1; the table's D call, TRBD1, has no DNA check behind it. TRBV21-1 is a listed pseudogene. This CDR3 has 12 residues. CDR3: CASSTRQAEAFF. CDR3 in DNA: TGTGCCAGCAGCACCCGACAGGCGGAAGCTTTCTTT.

As DNA, the CDR3 is TGCGCCAGCAGCCAAGGCCGGGACAGGGTCTATGGCTACACCTTC. Protein: CASSQGRDRVYGYTF. This rearrangement joins TRBV4-1 to TRBJ1-2; TRBD1 agrees at 9 bases. The germline V gene has CDR1 MGHRA and CDR2 YSYEKL. Trimming cost V 1 base and J 4 bases; bases outside gene matches: 4. This CDR3 region has 15 residues.

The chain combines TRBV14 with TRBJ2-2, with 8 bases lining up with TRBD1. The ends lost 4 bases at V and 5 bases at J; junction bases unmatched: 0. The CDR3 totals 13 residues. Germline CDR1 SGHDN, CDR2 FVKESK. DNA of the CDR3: TGTGCCAGCAGCCGACAGGGGACCGGGGAGCTGTTTTTT. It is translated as CASSRQGTGELFF. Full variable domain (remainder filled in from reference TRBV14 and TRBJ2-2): EAGVTQFPSHSVIEKGQTVTLRCDPISGHDNLYWYRRVMGKEIKFLLHFVKESKQDESGMPNNRFLAERTGGTYSTLKVQPAELEDSGVYFCASSRQGTGELFFGEGSRLTVL.

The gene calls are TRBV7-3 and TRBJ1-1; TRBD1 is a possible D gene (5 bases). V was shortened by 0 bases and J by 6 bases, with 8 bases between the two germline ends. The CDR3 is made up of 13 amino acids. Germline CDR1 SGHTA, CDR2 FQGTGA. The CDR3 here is CASSLTREAEAFF. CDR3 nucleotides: TGTGCCAGCAGCTTAACCAGGGAAGCTGAAGCTTTCTTT.

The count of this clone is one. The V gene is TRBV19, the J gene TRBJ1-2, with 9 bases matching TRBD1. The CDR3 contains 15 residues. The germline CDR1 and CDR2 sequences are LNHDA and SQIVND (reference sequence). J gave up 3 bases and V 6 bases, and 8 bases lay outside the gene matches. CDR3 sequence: CASRPPGTGYYGYTF. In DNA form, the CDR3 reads TGTGCCAGTAGGCCCCCCGGGACAGGGTACTATGGCTACACCTTC.

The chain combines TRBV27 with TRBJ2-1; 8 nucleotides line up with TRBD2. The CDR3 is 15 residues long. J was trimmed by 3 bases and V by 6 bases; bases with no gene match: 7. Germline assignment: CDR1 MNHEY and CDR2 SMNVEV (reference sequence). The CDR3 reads CASSHGTSVYNEQFF. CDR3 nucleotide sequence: TGTGCCAGCAGCCATGGGACTAGTGTCTACAATGAGCAGTTCTTC.

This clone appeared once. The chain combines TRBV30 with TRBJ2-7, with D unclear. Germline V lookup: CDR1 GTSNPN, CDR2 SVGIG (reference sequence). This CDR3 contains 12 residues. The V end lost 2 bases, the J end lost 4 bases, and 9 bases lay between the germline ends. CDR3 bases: TGTGCCTGGAGTATAAAGAGGTACGAGCAGTACTTC. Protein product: CAWSIKRYEQYF.

The CDR3 nucleotides read TGTGCCAGCAGCTTAACTAGCGGGAATCCCACAGATACGCAGTATTTT. Its translation: CASSLTSGNPTDTQYF. The rearrangement uses TRBV7-6 and TRBJ2-3; 10 bases map to TRBD2. Trimming removed 2 bases from V and 2 bases from J; junction bases left unmatched: 4. CDR1 is SGHVS, CDR2 FNYEAQ, per germline. This CDR3 is 16 amino acids long.

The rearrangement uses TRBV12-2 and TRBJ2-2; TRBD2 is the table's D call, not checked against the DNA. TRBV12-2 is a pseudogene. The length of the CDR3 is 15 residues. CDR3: CASRLPNGVTGELFF. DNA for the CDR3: TGTGCAAGTCGCTTACCCAACGGGGTCACCGGGGAGCTGTTTTTT.

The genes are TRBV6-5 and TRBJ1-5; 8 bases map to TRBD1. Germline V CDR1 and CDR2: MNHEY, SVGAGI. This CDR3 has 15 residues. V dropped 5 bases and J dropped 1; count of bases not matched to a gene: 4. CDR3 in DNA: TGTGCCAGCAGTCGACAGGGGAGAAGCAATCAGCCCCAGCATTTT. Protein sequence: CASSRQGRSNQPQHF.

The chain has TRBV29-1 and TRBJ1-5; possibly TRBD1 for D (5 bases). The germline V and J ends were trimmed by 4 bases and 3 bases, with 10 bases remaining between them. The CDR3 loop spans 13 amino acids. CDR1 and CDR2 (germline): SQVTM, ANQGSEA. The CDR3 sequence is CSVATEANQPQHF. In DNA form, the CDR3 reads TGCAGCGTTGCGACAGAAGCCAATCAGCCCCAGCATTTT.

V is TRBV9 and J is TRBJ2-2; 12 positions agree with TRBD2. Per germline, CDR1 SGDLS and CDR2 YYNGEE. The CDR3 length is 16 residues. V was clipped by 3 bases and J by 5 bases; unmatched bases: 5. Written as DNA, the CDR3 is TGTGCCAGCAGCGATACCGGGACTAGCGGGACCGGGGAGCTGTTTTTT. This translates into CASSDTGTSGTGELFF.

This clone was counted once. Here the CDR3 reads CASRRGSGSGNTIYF. The DNA for the CDR3 is TGTGCCAGCAGACGAGGGTCAGGCTCTGGAAACACCATATATTTT. This sequence joins TRBV2 and TRBJ1-3; D gene ambiguous. This CDR3 comprises 15 residues. The germline gives CDR1 SNHLY, CDR2 FYNNEI. V lost 6 bases and J 0 bases, leaving 12 bases between the germline ends.

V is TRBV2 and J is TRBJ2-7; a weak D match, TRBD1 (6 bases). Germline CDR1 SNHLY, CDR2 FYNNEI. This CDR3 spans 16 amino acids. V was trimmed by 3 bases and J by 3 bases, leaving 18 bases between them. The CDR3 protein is CASSDFPGAGDYEQYF. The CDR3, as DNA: TGTGCCAGCAGTGATTTTCCTGGGGCAGGGGACTACGAGCAGTACTTC.

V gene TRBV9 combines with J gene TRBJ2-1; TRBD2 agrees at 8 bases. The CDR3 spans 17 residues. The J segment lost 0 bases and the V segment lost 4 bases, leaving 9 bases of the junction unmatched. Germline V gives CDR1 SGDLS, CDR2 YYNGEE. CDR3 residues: CASSIRSGGFSYNEQFF. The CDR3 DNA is TGTGCCAGCAGCATCAGAAGCGGGGGCTTCTCCTACAATGAGCAGTTCTTC.

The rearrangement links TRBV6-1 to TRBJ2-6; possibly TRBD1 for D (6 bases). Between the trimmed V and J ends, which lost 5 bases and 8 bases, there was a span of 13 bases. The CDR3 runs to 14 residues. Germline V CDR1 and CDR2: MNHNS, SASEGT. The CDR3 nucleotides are TGTGCCAGCAGTCCCGAGACAGGTACCAACGTCCTGACTTTC. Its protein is CASSPETGTNVLTF.

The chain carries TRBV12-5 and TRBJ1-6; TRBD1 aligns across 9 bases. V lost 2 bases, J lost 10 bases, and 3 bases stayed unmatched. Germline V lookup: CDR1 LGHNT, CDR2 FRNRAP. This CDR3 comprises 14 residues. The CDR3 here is CASGLYRGLSPLHF. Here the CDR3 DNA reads TGTGCTAGTGGTTTGTACAGGGGGCTCTCACCCCTCCACTTT. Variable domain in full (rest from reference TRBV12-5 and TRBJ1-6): DARVTQTPRHKVTEMGQEVTMRCQPILGHNTVFWYRQTMMQGLELLAYFRNRAPLDDSGMPKDRFSAEMPDATLATLKIQPSEPRDSAVYFCASGLYRGLSPLHFGNGTRLTVT.